This TCR beta chain appears in the sequencing data of a study of T cells in Graves' hyperthyroidism and ophthalmopathy. Fresh 10 ml peripheral blood yielded PBMCs. Amplification targeted TCR beta CDR3 regions from RNA transcripts. The study used the HTBI primer set for a first-round RT-PCR of the TCR CDR3. TCRdb reanalysed the multiplex PCR reads using MiXCR and keeps one entry per CDR3 protein. The sample has about 700,000 distinct CDR3 sequences, 14% seen once. V gave up 4 bases and J gave up 5 bases; unmatched junction bases: 4. Per germline, CDR1 WNHNN and CDR2 SYGVQD (reference sequence). The CDR3 is made up of 16 amino acids.

The chain combines TRBV10-1 with TRBJ2-2; TRBD2 agrees at 13 bases. The material sequenced was blood. This TCR was sampled from a woman aged 18 to 35 with Graves' hyperthyroidism. CDR3 sequence reads: CASSGGLAGRTGELFF. The CDR3 region has the DNA TGCGCCAGCAGTGGGGGACTAGCGGGACGGACCGGGGAGCTGTTTTTT.